The subject of this entry is one TCR beta chain. V lost 2 bases, J lost 4 bases, and 7 bases lay in between. This CDR3 region has 13 residues. Germline-derived CDR1 and CDR2 are KGHDR and SFDVKD. Measured with immunoSEQ multiplex PCR; TCRdb has only the in-frame clones, and not every one. Of more than 90,000 clones listed, less than 85% are singletons. The data stem from a study of blood T cell repertoires in COVID-19. V and J are TRBV24-1 and TRBJ1-1; D is undetermined. This receptor was obtained from a man aged 50 or older with acute or convalescent COVID-19. The sequenced sample consisted of peripheral blood. The chain's CDR3 is CATSDSGFTEAFF. CDR3 nucleotides: TGTGCCACCAGTGATTCGGGGTTCACTGAAGCTTTCTTT.